This paragraph reports one T cell receptor (beta chain). As yet, its antigen is unknown. These data are taken from a study of shared clonotypes between healthy human individuals. A deep-level run was used for the assay. Only in-frame clones appear in the TCRdb table, and some are missing; sequencing was by immunoSEQ multiplex PCR. The sample lists around 600,000 clones, roughly 96% occurring once. The naive CD8 fraction comprised CD45RO-negative cells positively selected for CCR7 and excluded terminally differentiated effector memory CD45RA+ cells. Unmatched junction bases numbered 11, after V lost 6 bases and J lost 6 bases. The CDR3 is 14 residues long. Germline assignment: CDR1 SNHLY and CDR2 FYNNEI. Study observations and caveats: Sampling covered blood only; tissue repertoires likely differ. Rarefaction gave evidence that sorted-subset sequencing remained incomplete despite large depth.

The receptor was isolated from a woman aged 25 to 39 in good health. Input material: naive CD8+ T cells sorted from blood. The chain uses TRBV2 and TRBJ2-7; 7 bases are a match to TRBD1. CDR3: CASRGDRDAGEQYF. CDR3 coding DNA: TGTGCCAGCAGGGGAGACAGGGACGCGGGCGAGCAGTACTTC.